A single sample gave rise to the 3 T cell receptor beta chains below, sequenced in a study of Tregs in tolerant kidney transplant recipients. The data were produced by immunoSEQ multiplex PCR, yet TCRdb's version contains in-frame clones alone and is incomplete. This table holds 100,000 to 120,000 clones, nearly 90% found once. Sample: CD4+ T cells from blood, taken before the transplant. These TCRs come from a human donor who received a combined kidney and bone marrow transplant.

The genes are TRBV7-8 and TRBJ2-1, with TRBD2 matching over 7 bases. Germline trimming cut 2 bases from V and 7 bases from J; bases unmatched to any gene: 17. Germline values: CDR1 SGHVS, CDR2 FQNEAQ. The CDR3 runs 18 residues. The CDR3 protein is CASSLRTGGSPEGNEQFF. CDR3 DNA sequence: TGTGCCAGCAGCTTACGAACCGGGGGGTCACCTGAGGGGAATGAGCAGTTCTTC.

This chain joins TRBV5-1 and TRBJ2-2, with D possibly TRBD2 on 7 matching bases. The CDR3 runs 15 residues. Trimming left V 0 bases short and J 6 bases short, with 12 bases between. The germline V gene encodes CDR1 SGHRS and CDR2 YFSETQ. CDR3 in DNA: TGCGCCAGCAGCTTGGCCAGGGAGGGGGCCGGGGAGCTGTTTTTT. This codes for CASSLAREGAGELFF.

V gene TRBV4-1 combines with J gene TRBJ2-7; 7 bases align to TRBD2. The CDR3 runs to 14 residues. In germline, CDR1 is MGHRA, CDR2 YSYEKL. The ends lost 3 bases at V and 6 bases at J; junction bases unmatched: 8. The CDR3 spells CASSHIGLGSEQYF. For the CDR3, the DNA is TGCGCCAGCAGCCACATAGGACTAGGGTCCGAGCAGTACTTC.